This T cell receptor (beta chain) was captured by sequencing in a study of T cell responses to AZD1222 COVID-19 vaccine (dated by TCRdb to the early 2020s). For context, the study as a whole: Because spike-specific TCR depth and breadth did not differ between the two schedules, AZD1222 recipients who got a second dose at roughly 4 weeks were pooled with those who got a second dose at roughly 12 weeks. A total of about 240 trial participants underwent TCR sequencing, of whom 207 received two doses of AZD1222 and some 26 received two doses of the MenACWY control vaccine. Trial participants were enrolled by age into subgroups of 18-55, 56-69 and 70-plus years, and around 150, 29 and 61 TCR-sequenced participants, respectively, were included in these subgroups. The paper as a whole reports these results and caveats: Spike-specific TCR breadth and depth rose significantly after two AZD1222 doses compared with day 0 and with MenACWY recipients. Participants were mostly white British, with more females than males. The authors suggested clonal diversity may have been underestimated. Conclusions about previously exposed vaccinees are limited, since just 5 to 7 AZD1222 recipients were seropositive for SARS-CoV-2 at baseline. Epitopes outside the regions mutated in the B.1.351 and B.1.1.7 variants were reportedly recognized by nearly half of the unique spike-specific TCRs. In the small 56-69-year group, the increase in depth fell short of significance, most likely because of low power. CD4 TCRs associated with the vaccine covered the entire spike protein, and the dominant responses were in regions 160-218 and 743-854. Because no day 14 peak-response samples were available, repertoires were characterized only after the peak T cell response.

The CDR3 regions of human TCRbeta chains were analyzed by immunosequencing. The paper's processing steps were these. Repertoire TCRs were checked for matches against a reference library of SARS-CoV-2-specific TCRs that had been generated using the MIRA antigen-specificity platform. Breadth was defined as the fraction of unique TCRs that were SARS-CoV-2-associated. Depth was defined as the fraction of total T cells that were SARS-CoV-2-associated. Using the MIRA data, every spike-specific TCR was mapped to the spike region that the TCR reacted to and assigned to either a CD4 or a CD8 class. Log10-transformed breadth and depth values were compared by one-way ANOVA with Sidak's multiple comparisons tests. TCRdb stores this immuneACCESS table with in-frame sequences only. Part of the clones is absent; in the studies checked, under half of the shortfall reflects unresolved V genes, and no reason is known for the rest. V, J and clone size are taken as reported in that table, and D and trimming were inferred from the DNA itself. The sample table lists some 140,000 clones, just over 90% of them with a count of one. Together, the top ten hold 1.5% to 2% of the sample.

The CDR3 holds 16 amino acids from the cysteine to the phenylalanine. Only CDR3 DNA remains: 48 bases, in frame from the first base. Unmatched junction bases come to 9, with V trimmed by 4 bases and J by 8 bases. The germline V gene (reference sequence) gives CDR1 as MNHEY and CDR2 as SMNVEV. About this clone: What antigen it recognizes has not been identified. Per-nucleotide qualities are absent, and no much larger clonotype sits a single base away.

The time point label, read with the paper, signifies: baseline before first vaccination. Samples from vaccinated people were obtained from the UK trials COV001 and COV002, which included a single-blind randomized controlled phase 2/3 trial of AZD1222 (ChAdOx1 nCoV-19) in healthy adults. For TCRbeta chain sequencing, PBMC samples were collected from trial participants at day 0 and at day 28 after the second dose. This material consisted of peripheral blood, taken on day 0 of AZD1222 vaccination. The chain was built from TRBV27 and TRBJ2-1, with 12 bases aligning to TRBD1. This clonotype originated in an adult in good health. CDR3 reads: CASSSPGTGGLHEQFF. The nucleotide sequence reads TGTGCCAGCAGTTCCCCAGGGACAGGGGGCTTGCATGAGCAGTTCTTC.